What follows are 9 T cell receptor beta chains derived from one specimen sequenced in a study of CD8+ T cells in alopecia areata. It was cDNA, reverse transcribed from extracted RNA, that served as the sequencing template. Produced via immunoSEQ multiplex PCR; TCRdb's table is partial and in-frame only. This table holds hundreds of thousands of clones, 67% found once. The sequenced sample was CD4+ T cells sorted from blood, obtained at week 0. These receptors were obtained from a human donor with alopecia areata.

The chain recombines TRBV7-3 with TRBJ2-5, with D possibly being TRBD1 (5 bases). CDR3 length equals 13 residues. V dropped 5 bases and J dropped 2 bases, with 9 bases sitting between them. The germline V gene encodes CDR1 SGHTA and CDR2 FQGTGA. The CDR3 nucleotides read TGTGCCAGCAGCAGGACATCGCAAGAGACCCAGTACTTC. Its translation is CASSRTSQETQYF. The full variable domain, its missing parts supplied by reference TRBV7-3 and TRBJ2-5, is GAGVSQTPSNKVTEKGKYVELRCDPISGHTALYWYRQSLGQGPEFLIYFQGTGAADDSGLPNDRFFAVRPEGSVSTLKIQRTERGDSAVYLCASSRTSQETQYFGPGTRLLVL.

This clone was counted between two and nine times. The chain joins TRBV10-3 to TRBJ2-1; 13 bases are a match to TRBD2. This CDR3 has 14 residues. V gave up 7 bases and J gave up 5 bases; unmatched junction bases: 2. CDR1 is ENHRY, CDR2 SYGVKD, per germline. The CDR3 nucleotides read TGTGCCATCAAGGGACTAGCGGGGAACAATGAGCAGTTCTTC. Its translation: CAIKGLAGNNEQFF.

This chain links TRBV2 with TRBJ2-7; D remains ambiguous. The CDR3 consists of 12 residues. V lost 2 bases and J 0 bases, leaving 2 bases between the germline ends. Germline CDR1 reads SNHLY; CDR2 reads FYNNEI. The CDR3 DNA is TGTGCCAGCAGTGAAAGCTCCTACGAGCAGTACTTC. Protein: CASSESSYEQYF.

The rearrangement joins TRBV4-2 to TRBJ2-7; 7 nucleotides agree with TRBD2. CDR3 length: 13 amino acids. Germline CDR1 LGHNA, CDR2 YNFKEQ. The junction had 5 bases not matched to a gene; V was cut back by 3 bases and J by 6 bases. CDR3 DNA: TGTGCCAGCAGCCACGGACTAGGATCCGAGCAGTACTTC. It yields the protein CASSHGLGSEQYF.

This rearrangement joins TRBV7-2 to TRBJ2-6; D uncertain. With 5 bases removed from V and 4 bases from J, the gap between germline ends came to 15 bases. There are 16 residues in the CDR3. Germline V gives CDR1 SGHTA, CDR2 FQGNSA. The CDR3 reads CASSPLGFRGANVLTF. In DNA form, the CDR3 reads TGTGCCAGCAGCCCCCTCGGGTTTCGAGGGGCCAACGTCCTGACTTTC.

This clone was observed a few times. The chain carries TRBV29-1 and TRBJ2-3; possibly TRBD2 for D (5 bases). The V gene lost 5 bases and the J gene lost 4 bases, with 10 bases spanning the gap. The CDR3 is 12 residues long. Germline loops: CDR1 SQVTM, CDR2 ANQGSEA. CDR3 coding DNA: TGCAGCGTTCGGACTGGCCCAGATACGCAGTATTTT. It codes for CSVRTGPDTQYF.

The genes are TRBV30 and TRBJ1-3; D is perhaps TRBD1 (5 bases). Trimming removed 0 bases at V and 3 bases at J, with 21 bases between. This CDR3 region has 18 residues. Per the germline V gene, CDR1 is GTSNPN and CDR2 is SVGIG (reference sequence). The CDR3, as DNA: TGTGCCTGGAGTGTTGCAGGGTTCATCACCCGATTTGGAAACACCATATATTTT. This codes for CAWSVAGFITRFGNTIYF.

The chain joins TRBV14 to TRBJ1-2; 8 bases fit TRBD1. Per germline, CDR1 SGHDN and CDR2 FVKESK. The V gene end was trimmed by 1 base and the J gene end by 4 bases; junction bases not matched to a gene: 5. The length of the CDR3 is 15 residues. The CDR3 bases are TGTGCCAGCAGCCAAGTCACAGGGGGTTCCTATGGCTACACCTTC. It encodes CASSQVTGGSYGYTF.

This clone was seen a few times. The V gene is TRBV10-3, the J gene TRBJ1-3, with D maybe TRBD1 (5 bases). V dropped 10 bases and J dropped 2 bases, with 15 bases sitting between them. From germline, CDR1 is ENHRY and CDR2 SYGVKD. The CDR3 covers 14 residues. CDR3 DNA sequence: TGTGCCACCGGCGACGGGGGGACTGGAAACACCATATATTTT. Its protein is CATGDGGTGNTIYF.